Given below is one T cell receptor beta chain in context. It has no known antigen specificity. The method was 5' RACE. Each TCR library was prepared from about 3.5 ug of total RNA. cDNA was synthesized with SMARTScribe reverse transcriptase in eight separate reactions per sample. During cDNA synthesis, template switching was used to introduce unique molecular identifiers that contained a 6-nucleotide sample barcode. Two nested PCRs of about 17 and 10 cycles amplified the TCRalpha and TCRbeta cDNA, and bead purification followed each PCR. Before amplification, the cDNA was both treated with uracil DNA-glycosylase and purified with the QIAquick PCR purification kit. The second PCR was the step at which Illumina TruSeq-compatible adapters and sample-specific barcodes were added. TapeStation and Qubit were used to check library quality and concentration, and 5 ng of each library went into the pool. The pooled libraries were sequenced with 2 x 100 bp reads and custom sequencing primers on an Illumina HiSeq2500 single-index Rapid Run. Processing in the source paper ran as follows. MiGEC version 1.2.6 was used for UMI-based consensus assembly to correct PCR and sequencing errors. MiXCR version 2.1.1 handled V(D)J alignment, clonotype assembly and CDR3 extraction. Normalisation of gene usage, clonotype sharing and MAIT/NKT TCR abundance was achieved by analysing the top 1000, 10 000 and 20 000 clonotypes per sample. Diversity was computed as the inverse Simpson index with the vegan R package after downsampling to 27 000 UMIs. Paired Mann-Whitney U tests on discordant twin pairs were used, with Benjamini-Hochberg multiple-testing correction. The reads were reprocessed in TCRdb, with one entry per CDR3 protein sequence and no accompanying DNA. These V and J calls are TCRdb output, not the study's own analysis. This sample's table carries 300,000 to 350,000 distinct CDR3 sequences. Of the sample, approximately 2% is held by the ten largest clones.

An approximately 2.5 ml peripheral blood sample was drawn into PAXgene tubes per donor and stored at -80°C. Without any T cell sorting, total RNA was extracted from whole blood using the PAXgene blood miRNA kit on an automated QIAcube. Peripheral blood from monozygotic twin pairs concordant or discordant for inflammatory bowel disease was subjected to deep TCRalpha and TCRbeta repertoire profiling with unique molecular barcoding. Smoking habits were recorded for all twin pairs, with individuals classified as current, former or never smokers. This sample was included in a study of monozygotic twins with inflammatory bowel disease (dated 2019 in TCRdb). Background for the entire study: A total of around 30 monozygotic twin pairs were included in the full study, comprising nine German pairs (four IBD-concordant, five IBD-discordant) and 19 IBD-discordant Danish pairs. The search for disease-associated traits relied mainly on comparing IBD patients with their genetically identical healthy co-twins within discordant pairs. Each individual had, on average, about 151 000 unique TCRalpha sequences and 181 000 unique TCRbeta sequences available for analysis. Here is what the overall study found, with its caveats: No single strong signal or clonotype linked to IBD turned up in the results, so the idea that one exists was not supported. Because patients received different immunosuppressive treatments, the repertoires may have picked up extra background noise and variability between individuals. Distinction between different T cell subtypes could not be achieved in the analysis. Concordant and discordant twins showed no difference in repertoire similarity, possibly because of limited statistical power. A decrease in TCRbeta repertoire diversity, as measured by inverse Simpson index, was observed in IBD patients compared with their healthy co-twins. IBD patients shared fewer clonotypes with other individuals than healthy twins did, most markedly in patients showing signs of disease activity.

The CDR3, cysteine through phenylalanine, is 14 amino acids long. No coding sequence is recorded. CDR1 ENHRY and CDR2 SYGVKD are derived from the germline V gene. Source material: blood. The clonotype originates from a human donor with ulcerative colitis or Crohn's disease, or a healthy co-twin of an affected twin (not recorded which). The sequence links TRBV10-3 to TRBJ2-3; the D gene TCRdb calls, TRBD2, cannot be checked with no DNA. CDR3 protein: CAISYSVGTDTQYF.